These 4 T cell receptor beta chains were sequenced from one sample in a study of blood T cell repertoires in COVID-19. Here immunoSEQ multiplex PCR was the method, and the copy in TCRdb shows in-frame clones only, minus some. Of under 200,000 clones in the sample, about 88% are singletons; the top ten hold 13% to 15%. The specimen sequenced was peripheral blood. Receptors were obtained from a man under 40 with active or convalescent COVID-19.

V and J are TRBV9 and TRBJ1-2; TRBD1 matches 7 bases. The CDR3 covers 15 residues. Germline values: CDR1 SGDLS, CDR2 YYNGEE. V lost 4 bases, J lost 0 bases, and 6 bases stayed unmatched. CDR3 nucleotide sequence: TGTGCCAGCAGCCCTCGGACAGGTTCTAACTATGGCTACACCTTC. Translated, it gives CASSPRTGSNYGYTF.

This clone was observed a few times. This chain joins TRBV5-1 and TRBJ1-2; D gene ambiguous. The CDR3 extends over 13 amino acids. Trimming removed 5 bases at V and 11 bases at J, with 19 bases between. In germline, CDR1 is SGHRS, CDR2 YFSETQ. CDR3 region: CASRQSATMAYTF. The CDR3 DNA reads TGCGCCAGCAGGCAATCTGCCACTATGGCGTACACCTTC. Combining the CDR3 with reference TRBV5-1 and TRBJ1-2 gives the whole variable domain KAGVTQTPRYLIKTRGQQVTLSCSPISGHRSVSWYQQTPGQGLQFLFEYFSETQRNKGNFPGRFSGRQFSNSRSEMNVSTLELGDSALYLCASRQSATMAYTFGSGTRLTVV.

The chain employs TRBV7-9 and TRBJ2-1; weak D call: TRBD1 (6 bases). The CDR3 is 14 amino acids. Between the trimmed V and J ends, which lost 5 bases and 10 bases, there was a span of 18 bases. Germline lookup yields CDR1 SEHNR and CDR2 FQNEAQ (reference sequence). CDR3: CASSLPNRAIEQFF. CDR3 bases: TGTGCCAGCAGCCTCCCCAACAGGGCCATCGAGCAGTTCTTC.

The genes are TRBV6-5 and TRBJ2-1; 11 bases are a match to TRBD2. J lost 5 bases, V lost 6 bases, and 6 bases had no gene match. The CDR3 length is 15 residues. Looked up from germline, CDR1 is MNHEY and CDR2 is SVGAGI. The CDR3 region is CASSRLAGTHNEQFF. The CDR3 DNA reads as TGTGCCAGCAGCAGACTAGCGGGAACACACAATGAGCAGTTCTTC.